Listed here is a single T cell receptor beta chain. The target antigen is unknown. These data belong to a study of PD-1 blockade in mismatch repair-deficient tumors. The CDR3 runs 17 residues. Trimming removed 0 bases from V and 0 bases from J, with 12 bases in between. CDR1 and CDR2 from the germline V gene are SGHDN and FVKESK. Clones were sequenced by immunoSEQ multiplex PCR, and TCRdb holds only the in-frame ones, with some missing. This table holds some 120,000 clones, around 86% found once. Overall study findings and caveats: Tumor-resident clones, often absent from pretreatment blood, expanded after pembrolizumab and then contracted.

The TCR was taken from an adult with mismatch repair-deficient cancer. The source material was peripheral blood, sampled 44 weeks after starting pembrolizumab. V usage is TRBV14 and J usage is TRBJ2-1; D uncertain. For the CDR3, the DNA is TGTGCCAGCAGCCAAGACACCGGGCCCTTCTCCTACAATGAGCAGTTCTTC. It specifies CASSQDTGPFSYNEQFF.